The next 20 T cell receptor beta chains were all read from a single sample in a study of T cells in localized non-small cell lung cancer. Profiling relied on immunoSEQ multiplex PCR, and the TCRdb table lists in-frame clones only, not all of them. The sample lists 70,000 to 80,000 clones, 88% occurring once. The sample in question was peripheral blood, obtained before any cancer treatment. These receptor sequences come from a woman aged 35 to 75 with stage I squamous cell lung carcinoma.

The chain is built from TRBV5-4 and TRBJ2-3; 13 bases line up with TRBD2. The germline V gene has CDR1 SGHNT and CDR2 YYREEE (reference sequence). Trimming took 4 bases from V and 1 from J; bases not matched to a gene: 6. The CDR3 extends over 17 amino acids. The CDR3 nucleotides read TGTGCCAGCAGCACGCGACTAGCGGGGGGACGCACAGATACGCAGTATTTT. Residues: CASSTRLAGGRTDTQYF.

The rearrangement links TRBV27 to TRBJ2-7, with 9 bases that match TRBD2. CDR3 length equals 16 residues. Germline CDR1 is MNHEY and CDR2 is SMNVEV (reference sequence). The J segment lost 4 bases and the V segment lost 5 bases, leaving 12 bases of the junction unmatched. The CDR3 reads CASSLSSGVRGYEQYF. For the CDR3, the DNA is TGTGCCAGCAGTCTCTCTAGCGGGGTTAGGGGATACGAGCAGTACTTC.

The chain employs TRBV27 and TRBJ1-6, with D unresolved. Trimming removed 8 bases from V and 8 bases from J, with 13 bases in between. The CDR3 consists of 13 residues. Germline CDR1 is MNHEY and CDR2 is SMNVEV (reference sequence). The CDR3 spells CASSSRIDSPLHF. In nucleotides, the CDR3 is TGTGCCAGCTCCTCTCGAATTGATTCACCCCTCCACTTT.

This sequence joins TRBV18 and TRBJ2-7, with D perhaps being TRBD1 or TRBD2 (7 bases each). The CDR3 is 14 amino acids. Germline-derived CDR1 and CDR2 are KGHSH and LQKENI. The V gene lost 6 bases and the J gene lost 3 bases, with 15 bases spanning the gap. CDR3 bases: TGTGCCAGCTCCCAGGGGGGGGCTGGCTACGAGCAGTACTTC. Protein: CASSQGGAGYEQYF.

This chain connects TRBV7-8 to TRBJ2-5; 8 bases match TRBD1. Germline CDR1 and CDR2: SGHVS and FQNEAQ. CDR3 length: 15 residues. The V and J ends lost 1 base and 5 bases, in that order; junction bases with no gene match: 6. The CDR3 spells CASSLGTGSGETQYF. The DNA for the CDR3 is TGTGCCAGCAGCTTAGGGACAGGGAGTGGGGAGACCCAGTACTTC.

This CDR3 is CALGQGGYTF. The DNA for the CDR3 is TGTGCCTTAGGACAGGGTGGCTACACCTTC. This chain uses TRBV30 with TRBJ1-2, with 8 bases that match TRBD1. This CDR3 is 10 amino acids long. With V trimmed by 7 bases and J by 7 bases, 2 bases remained unmatched. Germline lookup yields CDR1 GTSNPN and CDR2 SVGIG (reference sequence). Variable domain in full (rest from reference TRBV30 and TRBJ1-2): SQTIHQWPATLVQPVGSPLSLECTVEGTSNPNLYWYRQAAGRGLQLLFYSVGIGQISSEVPQNLSASRPQDRQFILSSKKLLLSDSGFYLCALGQGGYTFGSGTRLTVV.

The chain employs TRBV6-5 and TRBJ2-2; D is undetermined. The CDR3 sequence is 13 residues long. The germline V gene encodes CDR1 MNHEY and CDR2 SVGAGI. V was pared by 7 bases and J by 1 base, with 7 bases between. The CDR3 nucleotides are TGTGCCAGCACCCGCGGGAACACCGGGGAGCTGTTTTTT. Protein: CASTRGNTGELFF.

The chain employs TRBV29-1 and TRBJ2-3; 10 nucleotides agree with TRBD2. Germline V gene lookup returns CDR1 SQVTM and CDR2 ANQGSEA. J lost 1 base, V lost 7 bases, and 2 bases had no gene match. The CDR3 has 13 amino acids. CDR3 sequence: CSGGLAGTDTQYF. The CDR3 nucleotides are TGCAGCGGAGGACTAGCGGGCACAGATACGCAGTATTTT.

V gene TRBV27 combines with J gene TRBJ1-5; the D gene is possibly TRBD1 (5 bases). The ends were cut back, 0 bases at V and 2 bases at J, with 8 bases in the middle. The germline gives CDR1 MNHEY, CDR2 SMNVEV (reference sequence). The CDR3 contains 15 residues. The CDR3 reads CASSLSGVGNQPQHF. CDR3 nucleotides: TGTGCCAGCAGTTTATCAGGGGTTGGCAATCAGCCCCAGCATTTT.

This clone has just one count. The CDR3 nucleotides are TGTGCCAGCAGCTTAGTTTCCACGTTCAATCAGCCCCAGCATTTT. It encodes CASSLVSTFNQPQHF. The chain carries TRBV7-8 and TRBJ1-5; D call uncertain. Germline values: CDR1 SGHVS, CDR2 FQNEAQ. This CDR3 has 15 amino acids. V lost 1 base, J lost 3 bases, and 10 bases lay in between.

This clone appeared many times. This chain uses TRBV19 with TRBJ1-1; no firm D call. This CDR3 comprises 15 residues. The V end lost 8 bases, the J end lost 1 base, and 17 bases lay between the germline ends. From germline, CDR1 is LNHDA and CDR2 SQIVND (reference sequence). The CDR3 loop is CASHPPGGRNTEAFF. The CDR3 bases are TGTGCCAGTCATCCTCCTGGCGGAAGGAACACTGAAGCTTTCTTT.

The rearrangement uses TRBV27 and TRBJ1-2; no firm D call. The CDR3 loop spans 14 amino acids. From germline, CDR1 is MNHEY and CDR2 SMNVEV (reference sequence). V was trimmed by 1 base and J by 6 bases, leaving 12 bases between them. The CDR3: CASSLYLGKDGYTF. The DNA of the CDR3 is TGTGCCAGCAGTTTATATCTGGGAAAGGATGGCTACACCTTC.

The table lists this clone with a count of one. This rearrangement joins TRBV7-2 to TRBJ2-3, with 16 bases matching TRBD2. Germline-derived CDR1 and CDR2 are SGHTA and FQGNSA. The CDR3 has 16 amino acids. V was clipped by 5 bases and J by 8 bases; unmatched bases: 7. CDR3 sequence (DNA): TGTGCCAGCAGCCCCGGGACTAGCGGGGGGGCGGGTACGCAGTATTTT. It yields the protein CASSPGTSGGAGTQYF.

This chain uses TRBV10-1 with TRBJ1-1; D uncertain. V lost 0 bases to trimming and J lost 5 bases, with 10 bases between them. The germline V gene encodes CDR1 WNHNN and CDR2 SYGVQD (reference sequence). This CDR3 has 14 amino acids. For the CDR3, the DNA is TGCGCCAGCAGTGAGTCGGGCCGGGGAACTGAAGCTTTCTTT. Residues: CASSESGRGTEAFF.

The rearrangement links TRBV7-2 to TRBJ1-1; no reliable D call. This CDR3 is built from 13 residues. Germline CDR1 SGHTA, CDR2 FQGNSA. Trimming took off 3 bases at V and 1 base at J, with 6 bases between the two ends. The CDR3 bases are TGTGCCAGCAGCTTTAAGCGGAACACTGAAGCTTTCTTT. As protein: CASSFKRNTEAFF.

The genes are TRBV27 and TRBJ1-5, with TRBD1 matching over 12 bases. CDR1 and CDR2 (germline): MNHEY, SMNVEV (reference sequence). There are 14 residues in the CDR3. The ends lost 6 bases at V and 7 bases at J; junction bases unmatched: 4. CDR3 loop: CASRGQGAYQPQHF. The DNA of the CDR3 is TGTGCCAGCAGGGGACAGGGGGCTTACCAGCCCCAGCATTTT.

The rearrangement links TRBV5-4 to TRBJ2-7, with D possibly being TRBD1 or TRBD2 (5 bases each). The V end was cut by 4 bases, the J end by 6 bases, with 17 bases between. The V gene's germline CDR1 is SGHNT and CDR2 YYREEE (reference sequence). The length of the CDR3 is 14 residues. In DNA form, the CDR3 reads TGTGCCAGCAGCCAAACCGGGGCAGGATCCGAGCAGTACTTC. Translating it yields CASSQTGAGSEQYF. The full variable domain, in which reference TRBV5-4 and TRBJ2-7 provide the parts outside the CDR3, is ETGVTQSPTHLIKTRGQQVTLRCSSQSGHNTVSWYQQALGQGPQFIFQYYREEENGRGNFPPRFSGLQFPNYSSELNVNALELDDSALYLCASSQTGAGSEQYFGPGTRLTVT.

The chain combines TRBV18 with TRBJ2-7; D uncertain. The V gene's germline CDR1 is KGHSH and CDR2 LQKENI. The CDR3 totals 15 residues. V lost 0 bases, J lost 5 bases, and 14 bases lay in between. CDR3 sequence: CASSPPKTSKNEQYF. The CDR3 coding sequence is TGTGCCAGCTCACCACCTAAGACATCGAAAAACGAGCAGTACTTC.

This clone was found once. DNA for the CDR3: TGCGCCAGCAGGGGAGGACAGGTTGCGGACTCCTATAATTCACCCCTCCACTTT. Amino acid sequence: CASRGGQVADSYNSPLHF. J is TRBJ1-6 and V is TRBV5-1; TRBD1 aligns across 7 bases. CDR1 is SGHRS, CDR2 YFSETQ, per germline. The CDR3 loop spans 18 amino acids. Trimming took 5 bases from V and 0 from J; bases not matched to a gene: 11.

The V gene is TRBV23-1, the J gene TRBJ2-2, with D possibly called TRBD1 or TRBD2 (5 bases each). TRBV23-1 has ORF status, its function being uncertain. V lost 4 bases and J 3 bases, leaving 9 bases between the germline ends. The CDR3 runs to 14 residues. The CDR3 DNA is TGCGCCAGCAGTCGAGAGGGGTACACCGGGGAGCTGTTTTTT. This sequence encodes CASSREGYTGELFF.